The 3 T cell receptor beta chains listed next were all sequenced from one sample in a study of siplizumab effects on memory and regulatory T cells. Data came from immunoSEQ multiplex PCR; TCRdb stores just in-frame clones and leaves some out. The sample shows over 70,000 clones, about 87% of them seen only once. Sequenced: CD4+ T cells sorted from blood. The receptors shown here come from a human donor in good health.

The chain employs TRBV13 and TRBJ2-7; D is unresolved. Trimming left V 5 bases short and J 3 bases short, with 11 bases between. The germline V gene encodes CDR1 PRHDT and CDR2 FYEKMQ (reference sequence). The CDR3 is 13 residues long. CDR3 in amino acids: CASSPRSDYEQYF. The DNA of the CDR3 is TGTGCCAGCAGCCCCCGGTCCGACTACGAGCAGTACTTC.

This clone was detected a few times. CDR3 nucleotide sequence: TGTGCCAGCAGCTCAGCGTATACGCAGTATTTT. It encodes CASSSAYTQYF. The V call is TRBV7-6, the J call TRBJ2-3; D uncertain. Per the germline V gene, CDR1 is SGHVS and CDR2 is FNYEAQ. CDR3 length: 11 residues. Trimming stripped 4 bases from V and 7 bases from J, with 6 bases between. The variable domain in full, with the rest retrieved from reference TRBV7-6 and TRBJ2-3, is GAGVSQSPRYKVTKRGQDVALRCDPISGHVSLYWYRQALGQGPEFLTYFNYEAQQDKSGLPNDRFSAERPEGSISTLTIQRTEQRDSAMYRCASSSAYTQYFGPGTRLTVL.

V and J are TRBV5-8 and TRBJ1-2, with D perhaps TRBD1 (6 bases). V was pared by 2 bases and J by 2 bases, with 10 bases between. CDR3 length equals 14 residues. The germline V gene has CDR1 SGHTS and CDR2 YDEGEE. CDR3 region: CASSFYDRNYGYTF. The CDR3 DNA reads as TGTGCCAGCAGCTTTTACGACAGGAACTATGGCTACACCTTC.